This T cell receptor (beta chain) was sequenced in a study of control samples from healthy donors and cancer patients. Clones were read by immunoSEQ multiplex PCR, and TCRdb kept only the in-frame ones, dropping some. The sample yields about 110,000 clones, more than 85% seen once. Trimming took 3 bases from V and 4 from J; bases not matched to a gene: 6. This CDR3 has 16 residues. Germline assignment: CDR1 SGDLS and CDR2 YYNGEE. Sequenced input: blood. This TCR came from a woman aged 45-65 years in good health. This chain links TRBV9 with TRBJ2-2; 10 nucleotides line up with TRBD2. The CDR3: CASSEGAGGFTGELFF. In DNA, the CDR3 is TGTGCCAGCAGCGAGGGAGCGGGGGGGTTCACCGGGGAGCTGTTTTTT. Filled out from reference TRBV9 and TRBJ2-2, the complete variable domain reads DSGVTQTPKHLITATGQRVTLRCSPRSGDLSVYWYQQSLDQGLQFLIQYYNGEERAKGNILERFSAQQFPDLHSELNLSSLELGDSALYFCASSEGAGGFTGELFFGEGSRLTVL.